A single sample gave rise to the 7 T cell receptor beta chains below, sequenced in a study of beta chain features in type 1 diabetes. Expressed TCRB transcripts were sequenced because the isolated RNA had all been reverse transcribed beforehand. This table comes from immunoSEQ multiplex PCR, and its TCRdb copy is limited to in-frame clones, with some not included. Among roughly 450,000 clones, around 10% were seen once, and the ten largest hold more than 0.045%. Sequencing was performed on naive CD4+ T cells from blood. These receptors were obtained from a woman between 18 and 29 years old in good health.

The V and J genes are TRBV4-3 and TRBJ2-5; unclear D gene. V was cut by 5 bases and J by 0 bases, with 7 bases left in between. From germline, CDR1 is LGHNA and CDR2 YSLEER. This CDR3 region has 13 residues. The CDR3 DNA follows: TGCGCCAGCAGCTATGGACACCAAGAGACCCAGTACTTC. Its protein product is CASSYGHQETQYF.

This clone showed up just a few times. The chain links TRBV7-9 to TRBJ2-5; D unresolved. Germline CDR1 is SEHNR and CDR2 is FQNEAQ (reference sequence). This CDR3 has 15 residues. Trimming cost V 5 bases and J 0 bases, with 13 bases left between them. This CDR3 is CASSPSSFYQETQYF. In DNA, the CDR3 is TGTGCCAGCAGCCCAAGCAGTTTCTACCAAGAGACCCAGTACTTC.

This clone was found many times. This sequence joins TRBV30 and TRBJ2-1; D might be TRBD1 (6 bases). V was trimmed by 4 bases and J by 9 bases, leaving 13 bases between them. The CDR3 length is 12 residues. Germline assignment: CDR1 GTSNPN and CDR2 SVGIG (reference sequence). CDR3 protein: CAWNRQVGEQFF. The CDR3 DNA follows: TGTGCCTGGAACCGACAGGTCGGTGAGCAGTTCTTC.

The CDR3 loop is CASSSSYGVLQPQHF. For the CDR3, the DNA is TGTGCCAGCAGCTCCTCTTACGGCGTATTGCAGCCCCAGCATTTT. The gene calls are TRBV7-2 and TRBJ1-5; D uncertain. Between the trimmed V and J ends, which lost 4 bases and 7 bases, there was a span of 17 bases. Germline CDR1 SGHTA, CDR2 FQGNSA. This CDR3 is 15 amino acids long.

This CDR3 is CASSQRGLASNTGELFF. CDR3 DNA sequence: TGTGCCAGCAGCCAACGGGGACTAGCGTCGAACACCGGGGAGCTGTTTTTT. The V and J genes are TRBV4-2 and TRBJ2-2; TRBD2 matches 10 bases. The J segment lost 0 bases and the V segment lost 2 bases, leaving 3 bases of the junction unmatched. The CDR3 runs 17 residues. Germline CDR1 and CDR2: LGHNA and YNFKEQ.

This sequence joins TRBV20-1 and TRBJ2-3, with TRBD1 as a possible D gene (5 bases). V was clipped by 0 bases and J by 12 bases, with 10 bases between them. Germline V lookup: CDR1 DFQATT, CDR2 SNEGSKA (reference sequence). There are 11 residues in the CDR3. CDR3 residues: CSAREAQGQYF. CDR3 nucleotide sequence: TGCAGTGCTAGAGAGGCCCAGGGCCAGTATTTT.

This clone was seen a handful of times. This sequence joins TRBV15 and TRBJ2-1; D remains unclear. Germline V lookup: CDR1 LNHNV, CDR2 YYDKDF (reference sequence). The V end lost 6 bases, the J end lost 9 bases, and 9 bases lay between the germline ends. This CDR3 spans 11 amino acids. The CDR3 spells CATRVESEQFF. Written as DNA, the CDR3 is TGTGCCACCAGGGTCGAGAGTGAGCAGTTCTTC.